The rows below give T cell receptor beta chains drawn from one sample of a study of T cells in Graves' hyperthyroidism and ophthalmopathy. TCRdb re-derived calls from the multiplex PCR reads in MiXCR, one entry per CDR3 protein. The sample has a few hundred thousand distinct CDR3 sequences, about 15% seen once. The sample was blood. The receptors originated from a woman aged 30 to 39 with Graves' ophthalmopathy. Each CDR3 is given with its conserved first and last residue. Fields, in order: clone size, V gene, CDR3 protein. The size entry is marked missing in some rows and otherwise reads once, few, many or a size class.

many | TRBV5-1 | CASSTQTDTQYF
- | TRBV10-3 | CAISAGDNYEQYF
- | TRBV6-5 | CASSYSGLAENQFF
- | TRBV20-1 | CSATDGGIADTQYF
many | TRBV28 | CASSLEGTNEKLFF
many | TRBV28 | CASSRQVNTEAFF
many | TRBV20-1 | CSARDLDRSYNEQFF
many | TRBV5-5 | CASSFQGPAYEQYF
many | TRBV11-2 | CASKGLAGAGELFF
- | TRBV12-3/TRBV12-4 | CASIPAGTTGSTDTQYF
- | TRBV27 | CASRGIPNNSPLHF
few | TRBV7-9 | CASGKTGWGYTF